Reported below is one TCR beta chain. The record originates from a study of shared clonotypes between healthy human individuals. Clones were read by immunoSEQ multiplex PCR, and TCRdb kept only the in-frame ones, dropping some. This table holds roughly 1,600,000 clones, less than 99% found once. The receptor was isolated from a man aged 25-45 years in good health. Sequencing was carried out using naive CD4+ T cells sorted from blood. Regarding subset: CD45RA+ positively selected.

In DNA, the CDR3 is TGCGCCAGCAGCTTGGACCGGACCCTGGCTACGCAGTATTTT. Encoded protein: CASSLDRTLATQYF. V and J are TRBV5-1 and TRBJ2-3, with D uncertain. Germline V lookup: CDR1 SGHRS, CDR2 YFSETQ. This CDR3 contains 14 residues. V shed 0 bases and J shed 8 bases, with 13 bases lying between them. The variable domain in full, with the rest retrieved from reference TRBV5-1 and TRBJ2-3, is KAGVTQTPRYLIKTRGQQVTLSCSPISGHRSVSWYQQTPGQGLQFLFEYFSETQRNKGNFPGRFSGRQFSNSRSEMNVSTLELGDSALYLCASSLDRTLATQYFGPGTRLTVL.